The present T cell receptor (beta chain) was sequenced within a study of blood T cell repertoires in COVID-19. Study context: Samples representing acute and convalescent COVID-19 were sourced from the United States, Italy and Spain.

TCRdb's table, derived via immunoSEQ multiplex PCR, lists solely in-frame clones and lacks some. This sample has 90,000 to 95,000 clones, with just over 85% found just once. V lost 3 bases, J lost 6 bases, and 9 bases lay in between. CDR1 and CDR2 from the germline V gene are MDHEN and SYDVKM. The CDR3 loop spans 13 amino acids. The sequence derives from a woman in her sixties or seventies with acute or convalescent COVID-19. This rearrangement joins TRBV28 to TRBJ1-5; TRBD1 might be the D (6 bases). Sequencing was performed on peripheral blood. The CDR3 region is CASSFQGPQPQHF. The DNA for the CDR3 is TGTGCCAGCAGTTTCCAGGGGCCTCAGCCCCAGCATTTT.